Described below is a single T cell receptor (beta chain) sequence and its context. The sample belongs to a study of blood T cell repertoires in COVID-19. V was pared by 3 bases and J by 5 bases, with 10 bases between. Looked up from germline, CDR1 is MGHRA and CDR2 is YSYEKL. This CDR3 has 13 residues. Sequenced by immunoSEQ multiplex PCR; TCRdb stores in-frame clones only, minus some. The sample lists 85,000 to 130,000 clones, around nine tenths occurring once. The material sequenced was peripheral blood. The J gene is TRBJ2-5, the V gene TRBV4-1, with D hard to call. This receptor was taken from a human donor in a cohort sampled during active COVID-19. DNA of the CDR3: TGCGCCAGCAGCCAGGGCCCGACGGAGACCCAGTACTTC. Its translation: CASSQGPTETQYF.